This T cell receptor (beta chain) was captured in a study of T cell clones after liver transplantation. Assay used: immunoSEQ multiplex PCR; TCRdb lists only in-frame clones, some missing. The table has 85,000 to 110,000 clones, about 86% seen once. The TCR comes from a human patient who received a liver transplant. Some of the T cells might come from the graft donor. The material sequenced was CD4+ T cells from blood, taken around 49 months after liver transplant.

The CDR3: CASSLGQGHNQPQHF. CDR3 DNA: TGTGCCAGCAGCTTGGGACAGGGACACAATCAGCCCCAGCATTTT. The chain uses TRBV7-9 and TRBJ1-5; 9 bases map to TRBD1. Germline V lookup: CDR1 SEHNR, CDR2 FQNEAQ (reference sequence). The CDR3 is 15 amino acids. J was trimmed by 3 bases and V by 3 bases; bases with no gene match: 3.